A single TCR beta chain is shown here with its context. This entry is derived from a study of blood T cell repertoires in COVID-19. The wider study: The United States, Italy and Spain supplied acute and convalescent COVID-19 samples.

Here immunoSEQ multiplex PCR was the method, and the copy in TCRdb shows in-frame clones only, minus some. The sample lists tens of thousands of clones; 75% to 90% were seen once. The specimen sequenced was peripheral blood. This clonotype originated in a human donor with acute or convalescent COVID-19. The donor label of this sample is uncertain.

In nucleotides, the CDR3 is TGTGCCAGCAGTTACTACCAGGGGAGTCAGCCCCAGCATTTT. It specifies CASSYYQGSQPQHF. The V and J genes are TRBV6-5 and TRBJ1-5; D may be TRBD1 (6 bases). CDR3 length: 14 residues. Germline values: CDR1 MNHEY, CDR2 SVGAGI. V lost 1 base and J lost 6, with 10 bases in between.